These 18 T cell receptor beta chains share one sample of origin, sequenced in a study of blood T cell repertoires in COVID-19. The protocol was immunoSEQ multiplex PCR, while the TCRdb copy is restricted to in-frame clones and leaves out a portion. The table includes 40,000 to 55,000 clones, around 84% detected once. Sequencing was performed on peripheral blood. These receptors were obtained from a man between 50 and 59 years old with active COVID-19.

The chain joins TRBV5-1 to TRBJ2-2; a weak D match, TRBD2 (5 bases). CDR3 length: 15 amino acids. The germline V and J ends were trimmed by 1 base and 1 base, with 8 bases remaining between them. In germline, CDR1 is SGHRS, CDR2 YFSETQ. The CDR3 region has the DNA TGCGCCAGCAGCTTGTTAGCGAAGAACACCGGGGAGCTGTTTTTT. This translates into CASSLLAKNTGELFF.

The V and J genes are TRBV5-1 and TRBJ1-1; 10 bases are shared with TRBD1. This CDR3 has 15 residues. Losses at the gene ends were 4 bases for V and 2 bases for J; bases not matched to a gene: 5. CDR1 and CDR2 (germline): SGHRS, YFSETQ. The CDR3 DNA follows: TGCGCCAGCAGCGAGGGGGACAGGGGAAACACTGAAGCTTTCTTT. Protein product: CASSEGDRGNTEAFF.

J is TRBJ2-5 and V is TRBV6-1; TRBD1 might be the D (6 bases). Germline V lookup: CDR1 MNHNS, CDR2 SASEGT. Deletions cut 0 bases from V and 4 bases from J, with 12 bases between. The CDR3 loop spans 15 amino acids. This CDR3 reads CASSEALGGRETQYF. The CDR3 coding sequence is TGTGCCAGCAGTGAAGCGCTTGGGGGCCGAGAGACCCAGTACTTC.

The chain links TRBV9 to TRBJ1-6; D possibly corresponds to TRBD1 (6 bases). This CDR3 region has 14 residues. Trimming cost V 0 bases and J 10 bases, with 11 bases left between them. CDR1 and CDR2 from the germline V gene are SGDLS and YYNGEE. Here the CDR3 DNA reads TGTGCCAGCAGCGTAGATCAGGGGAACTCACCCCTCCACTTT. The encoded protein is CASSVDQGNSPLHF.

By sample fraction, this clone is medium-sized. The chain is built from TRBV24-1 and TRBJ1-2, with TRBD1 matching 7 bases. From germline, CDR1 is KGHDR and CDR2 SFDVKD. This CDR3 comprises 13 residues. The trim removed 4 bases at V and 5 bases at J, leaving 3 bases unmatched. The CDR3 DNA sequence: TGTGCCACCAGTGAACTACAGGGGTATGGCTACACCTTC. It encodes CATSELQGYGYTF.

This clone has a single count. The chain combines TRBV4-3 with TRBJ2-7, with 9 bases aligning to TRBD2. Germline loops: CDR1 LGHNA, CDR2 YSLEER. Trimming removed 2 bases from V and 2 bases from J; junction bases left unmatched: 1. The CDR3 totals 14 residues. CDR3 residues: CASSQQRGAYEQYF. The DNA for the CDR3 is TGCGCCAGCAGCCAACAGCGGGGGGCCTACGAGCAGTACTTC.

CDR3 DNA: TGTGCCTCATCGGGGTTTGCGGGGGCCAACGTCCTGACTTTC. Encoded protein: CASSGFAGANVLTF. The chain carries TRBV27 and TRBJ2-6, with D tentatively TRBD2 (5 bases). CDR3 length equals 14 residues. The germline CDR1 and CDR2 sequences are MNHEY and SMNVEV (reference sequence). Trimming left V 11 bases short and J 4 bases short, with 15 bases between. Supplemented by reference TRBV27 and TRBJ2-6, the full variable domain reads EAQVTQNPRYLITVTGKKLTVTCSQNMNHEYMSWYRQDPGLGLRQIYYSMNVEVTDKGDVPEGYKVSRKEKRNFPLILESPSPNQTSLYFCASSGFAGANVLTFGAGSRLTVL.

Written as DNA, the CDR3 is TGTGCCAGTAGCGGGACCAGTAACGGGGAGCTGTTTTTT. Residues: CASSGTSNGELFF. This chain uses TRBV10-3 with TRBJ2-2; 8 nucleotides line up with TRBD2. The CDR3 totals 13 residues. The germline CDR1 and CDR2 sequences are ENHRY and SYGVKD. Trimming at V came to 10 bases and at J to 7 bases, leaving 8 bases not matched to a gene.

The J gene is TRBJ2-1, the V gene TRBV5-1; 8 nucleotides align to TRBD2. This CDR3 comprises 15 residues. The V segment lost 1 base and the J segment 4 bases; nucleotides outside the gene matches: 4. Germline V gene sequence: CDR1 SGHRS, CDR2 YFSETQ. CDR3 sequence reads: CASSLLAGSYNEQFF. DNA of the CDR3: TGCGCCAGCAGCTTGTTAGCGGGGTCTTACAATGAGCAGTTCTTC.

The gene calls are TRBV5-1 and TRBJ1-3; 7 bases line up with TRBD1. This CDR3 has 15 amino acids. The V and J ends lost 4 bases and 4 bases, in that order; junction bases with no gene match: 8. Germline assignment: CDR1 SGHRS and CDR2 YFSETQ. The CDR3 DNA reads TGCGCCAGCAGCGAGCCGACAGGGCGCGGAAACACCATATATTTT. It is translated as CASSEPTGRGNTIYF.

This chain uses TRBV29-1 with TRBJ1-1; no reliable D call. Germline CDR1 and CDR2: SQVTM and ANQGSEA. The ends were cut back, 3 bases at V and 4 bases at J, with 3 bases in the middle. CDR3 size: 10 residues. CDR3 in DNA: TGCAGCGTTGAGGCCACTGAAGCTTTCTTT. It encodes CSVEATEAFF.

The chain employs TRBV25-1 and TRBJ2-6, with 8 bases lining up with TRBD2. The CDR3 length is 18 residues. Germline-derived CDR1 and CDR2 are MGHDK and SYGVNS. Trimming at V came to 4 bases and at J to 0 bases, leaving 8 bases not matched to a gene. The CDR3 here is CASSAGRGVFSGANVLTF. The CDR3 DNA reads TGTGCCAGCAGTGCCGGGCGGGGGGTGTTCTCTGGGGCCAACGTCCTGACTTTC.

The chain uses TRBV7-2 and TRBJ2-1; unclear D gene. The V gene's germline CDR1 is SGHTA and CDR2 FQGNSA. The CDR3 is 13 residues long. The V end lost 5 bases, the J end lost 0 bases, and 5 bases lay between the germline ends. The CDR3 DNA follows: TGTGCCAGCAGCGAGAGCTCCTACAATGAGCAGTTCTTC. This gives the protein CASSESSYNEQFF.

V is TRBV7-9 and J is TRBJ1-2; D is undetermined. Trimming stripped 1 base from V and 4 bases from J, with 13 bases between. Germline V CDR1 and CDR2: SEHNR, FQNEAQ (reference sequence). CDR3 length equals 15 residues. The CDR3 DNA reads TGTGCCAGCAGCTTAGGTGAGGGCACCACCTATGGCTACACCTTC. This gives the protein CASSLGEGTTYGYTF.

The chain links TRBV18 to TRBJ1-2, with TRBD1 matching over 11 bases. Germline V CDR1 and CDR2: KGHSH, LQKENI. The J segment lost 8 bases and the V segment lost 0 bases, leaving 5 bases of the junction unmatched. CDR3 length: 15 amino acids. CDR3 sequence (DNA): TGTGCCAGCTCACCACCGGGACAGGGGGGAGAGGGCTACACCTTC. Translation gives CASSPPGQGGEGYTF.

V usage is TRBV24-1 and J usage is TRBJ2-1; perhaps TRBD1 as D (6 bases). The V gene lost 2 bases and the J gene lost 3 bases, with 7 bases spanning the gap. The CDR3 has 14 residues. CDR1 is KGHDR and CDR2 is SFDVKD in the germline V gene. The DNA for the CDR3 is TGTGCCACCAGTGATTACAGGGACTACAATGAGCAGTTCTTC. Amino acid sequence: CATSDYRDYNEQFF.

This clone has only one observation. The genes are TRBV27 and TRBJ2-1; 13 bases line up with TRBD2. Germline CDR1 and CDR2: MNHEY and SMNVEV (reference sequence). V dropped 5 bases and J dropped 4; count of bases not matched to a gene: 8. This CDR3 region has 17 residues. The CDR3 nucleotides read TGTGCCAGCAGTCCGGGACTAGCGGGGCATTTGTACAATGAGCAGTTCTTC. Protein product: CASSPGLAGHLYNEQFF.

This clone was counted a few times. The rearrangement links TRBV4-1 to TRBJ1-5, with D possibly matching TRBD1 (6 bases). CDR3 length: 15 amino acids. The germline V gene has CDR1 MGHRA and CDR2 YSYEKL. Trimming stripped 3 bases from V and 7 bases from J, with 16 bases between. In DNA form, the CDR3 reads TGCGCCAGCAGCCACCTGGGACCGGGGGGCCAGCCCCAGCATTTT. It is translated as CASSHLGPGGQPQHF.